This T cell receptor beta chain was sequenced in a study of T cell changes during pregnancy in multiple sclerosis. This clone was picked up one time. CDR1 is SGHTA, CDR2 FQGNSA, per germline. This CDR3 has 12 amino acids. Deletions cut 5 bases from V and 5 bases from J, with 7 bases between. Assay used: immunoSEQ multiplex PCR; TCRdb lists only in-frame clones, some missing. The sample records tens of thousands of clones, 80% to 95% being singletons. The source material was peripheral blood, sampled in the first trimester of pregnancy. This TCR derives from a female donor with multiple sclerosis, enrolled in a pregnancy study. This chain uses TRBV7-2 with TRBJ1-3, with D hard to call. CDR3 in amino acids: CASSLGRNTIYF. The CDR3 DNA follows: TGTGCCAGCAGCCTCGGGAGAAACACCATATATTTT.